The text below deals with one TCR beta chain. Original analysis: Estimated nucleated cell counts came from reference gene primer amplification. Repertoires were generated with immunoSEQ multiplex PCR, while TCRdb's copy carries only in-frame clones and drops some. For V, J and clone size, that table is used; D and trimming come from the DNA. The repertoire holds 280,000 or so clones, with about 80% as singletons. This specimen comes from a study of blood T cell repertoires in COVID-19. Source material: peripheral blood. The sequence was obtained from a woman aged 45-60 years who had recovered from COVID-19.

The CDR3: CASSSGQNQPQHF. CDR3 DNA sequence: TGCGCCAGCAGCTCGGGACAAAATCAGCCCCAGCATTTT. The rearrangement joins TRBV5-1 to TRBJ1-5; a weak D match, TRBD1 (6 bases). The V gene's germline CDR1 is SGHRS and CDR2 YFSETQ. This CDR3 spans 13 amino acids. V shed 3 bases and J shed 4 bases, with 8 bases lying between them.